Below are 28 T cell receptor beta chains sequenced from a single sample in a study of metastatic and nonmetastatic thyroid tumors. MiXCR was used by TCRdb to re-call the PCR reads. The table lists about 5,500 clones, 37% of them singletons. Patients underwent thyroid surgery, and none had received any treatment before it. Input material: tumor tissue. These receptors were collected from a male donor with papillary thyroid cancer or a benign thyroid nodule (not recorded which). Some clones in this sample may be carry-over from other donors' samples.

By sample fraction, this clone is medium-sized. This chain uses TRBV19 with TRBJ1-1, with unresolved D. The CDR3 runs to 14 residues. The V end lost 3 bases, the J end lost 0 bases, and 8 bases lay between the germline ends. Germline-derived CDR1 and CDR2 are LNHDA and SQIVND (reference sequence). CDR3 in amino acids: CASSMVGMNTEAFF. CDR3 bases: TGTGCCAGTAGTATGGTGGGCATGAACACTGAAGCTTTCTTT. Combining the CDR3 with reference TRBV19 and TRBJ1-1 gives the whole variable domain DGGITQSPKYLFRKEGQNVTLSCEQNLNHDAMYWYRQDPGQGLRLIYYSQIVNDFQKGDIAEGYSVSREKKESFPLTVTSAQKNPTAFYLCASSMVGMNTEAFFGQGTRLTVV.

This clone counts as medium-sized. The chain employs TRBV28 and TRBJ1-1; possible D gene TRBD1, 5 bases. CDR1 is MDHEN and CDR2 is SYDVKM in the germline V gene. Trimming removed 5 bases from V and 8 bases from J, with 24 bases in between. The CDR3 length is 16 residues. CDR3 region: CASSPPRTTELREAFF. For the CDR3, the DNA is TGTGCCAGCAGTCCCCCGCGAACGACAGAACTACGAGAAGCTTTCTTT. The full variable domain, rest sourced from reference TRBV28 and TRBJ1-1, is DVKVTQSSRYLVKRTGEKVFLECVQDMDHENMFWYRQDPGLGLRLIYFSYDVKMKEKGDIPEGYSVSREKKERFSLILESASTNQTSMYLCASSPPRTTELREAFFGQGTRLTVV.

The V gene is TRBV7-9, the J gene TRBJ1-2; D is undetermined. The CDR3 covers 14 residues. Per the germline V gene, CDR1 is SEHNR and CDR2 is FQNEAQ (reference sequence). V lost 1 base, J lost 0 bases, and 6 bases lay in between. Written as DNA, the CDR3 is TGTGCCAGCAGCTTAGTAGCACCTAACTATGGCTACACCTTC. Amino acid sequence: CASSLVAPNYGYTF.

The sample holds a few counts of this clone. The V and J genes are TRBV19 and TRBJ2-6; TRBD1 aligns across 8 bases. CDR1 and CDR2 from the germline V gene are LNHDA and SQIVND (reference sequence). The CDR3 has 16 amino acids. The J segment lost 3 bases and the V segment lost 7 bases, leaving 8 bases of the junction unmatched. The CDR3: CASTYGQGFGANVLTF. CDR3 sequence (DNA): TGTGCCAGTACCTACGGACAGGGTTTTGGGGCCAACGTCCTGACTTTC.

The V call is TRBV20-1, the J call TRBJ2-7; TRBD2 might be the D (5 bases). CDR1 is DFQATT, CDR2 SNEGSKA, per germline (reference sequence). The length of the CDR3 is 13 residues. With 4 bases removed from V and 4 bases from J, the gap between germline ends came to 14 bases. In nucleotides, the CDR3 is TGCAGTGCTAACGAACTAGAACTATACGAGCAGTACTTC. Its protein product is CSANELELYEQYF.

This clone was seen a few times. The J gene is TRBJ2-3, the V gene TRBV13; no clear D. Germline V gene sequence: CDR1 PRHDT, CDR2 FYEKMQ (reference sequence). CDR3 length: 12 amino acids. The ends were cut back, 3 bases at V and 4 bases at J, with 5 bases in the middle. This CDR3 reads CASSFISDTQYF. Written as DNA, the CDR3 is TGTGCCAGCAGCTTCATCTCAGATACGCAGTATTTT.

This clone rates as large. The chain combines TRBV5-5 with TRBJ2-7; no clear D. The CDR3 spans 13 residues. CDR1 is SGHKS, CDR2 YYEKEE, per germline (reference sequence). Trimming took off 5 bases at V and 1 base at J, with 10 bases between the two ends. CDR3 bases: TGTGCCAGCAGTTTTGAGGAATCCTACGAGCAGTACTTC. It is translated as CASSFEESYEQYF.

The chain carries TRBV15 and TRBJ2-7; 8 nucleotides line up with TRBD2. The CDR3 spans 15 residues. V lost 0 bases and J lost 3; bases outside the gene matches: 4. Per the germline V gene, CDR1 is LNHNV and CDR2 is YYDKDF (reference sequence). The CDR3 loop is CATSRDLSGGYEQYF. The CDR3 DNA is TGTGCCACCAGCAGAGATTTGAGCGGGGGCTACGAGCAGTACTTC.

The genes are TRBV20-1 and TRBJ1-3; D not resolved. This CDR3 is built from 12 residues. V was shortened by 0 bases and J by 9 bases, with 9 bases between the two germline ends. In germline, CDR1 is DFQATT, CDR2 SNEGSKA (reference sequence). The DNA of the CDR3 is TGCAGTGCTAGAGATAAGGGTTCCACCATATATTTT. It codes for CSARDKGSTIYF.

The chain joins TRBV9 to TRBJ2-3, with 8 nucleotides matching TRBD2. V shed 4 bases and J 4 bases; nucleotides not matched to a gene: 8. The CDR3 has 15 residues. The germline CDR1 and CDR2 sequences are SGDLS and YYNGEE. DNA of the CDR3: TGTGCCAGCAGCATCGGACTAGCTCGAGCAGATACGCAGTATTTT. Its translation: CASSIGLARADTQYF.

The J gene is TRBJ1-2, the V gene TRBV6-1; D not certain. Trimming shortened V by 7 bases and J by 2 bases, and 17 bases separated the two germline ends. This CDR3 is built from 15 residues. Germline V gene data show CDR1 as MNHNS and CDR2 as SASEGT. The CDR3 DNA reads as TGTGCCAGCACCTCAATTGTCCGGAAAAACTATGGCTACACCTTC. This gives the protein CASTSIVRKNYGYTF.

By sample share, this clone is medium-sized. This chain links TRBV9 with TRBJ1-4, with unresolved D. The germline V gene has CDR1 SGDLS and CDR2 YYNGEE. V lost 3 bases and J 6 bases, leaving 9 bases between the germline ends. CDR3 length equals 13 residues. CDR3 in amino acids: CASSGAEDEKLFF. The CDR3 nucleotides are TGTGCCAGCAGCGGGGCAGAAGATGAAAAACTGTTTTTT.

Note on this clone: The same CDR3 is also encoded by other DNA sequences in this sample. The chain links TRBV3-1 to TRBJ2-7, with D perhaps matching TRBD1 or TRBD2 (5 bases each). Germline V gives CDR1 LGHDT, CDR2 YNNKEL (reference sequence). The CDR3 runs to 12 residues. Trimming pared 3 bases from V and 3 bases from J, leaving 6 bases between. CDR3 in amino acids: CASSQGVYEQYF. The CDR3 DNA reads TGTGCCAGCAGCCAGGGGGTCTACGAGCAGTACTTC.

The chain couples TRBV5-1 to TRBJ2-7; D gene uncertain. The CDR3 covers 14 residues. CDR1 and CDR2 (germline): SGHRS, YFSETQ. Trimming stripped 0 bases from V and 6 bases from J, with 13 bases between. DNA for the CDR3: TGCGCCAGCAGCTTGGTTCCGGGTCCCATCGAGCAGTACTTC. Its protein is CASSLVPGPIEQYF.

This sequence joins TRBV6-1 and TRBJ2-2; D is perhaps TRBD1 (5 bases). Per germline, CDR1 MNHNS and CDR2 SASEGT. There are 13 residues in the CDR3. With 5 bases removed from V and 6 bases from J, the gap between germline ends came to 10 bases. CDR3: CASSIRGAGELFF. The CDR3 region has the DNA TGTGCCAGCAGTATTAGGGGCGCCGGGGAGCTGTTTTTT.

The chain links TRBV5-1 to TRBJ2-3; perhaps TRBD1 as D (6 bases). Germline V lookup: CDR1 SGHRS, CDR2 YFSETQ. The CDR3 covers 15 residues. The V gene lost 0 bases and the J gene lost 0 bases, with 8 bases spanning the gap. CDR3 protein: CASSLGGLSTDTQYF. The CDR3 nucleotides read TGCGCCAGCAGCTTGGGGGGGCTAAGCACAGATACGCAGTATTTT. Drawing the rest from reference TRBV5-1 and TRBJ2-3, the complete variable domain is KAGVTQTPRYLIKTRGQQVTLSCSPISGHRSVSWYQQTPGQGLQFLFEYFSETQRNKGNFPGRFSGRQFSNSRSEMNVSTLELGDSALYLCASSLGGLSTDTQYFGPGTRLTVL.

The CDR3 spells CASQDRGRLNEQFF. The CDR3 DNA reads as TGTGCCAGCCAGGACAGGGGGCGCCTCAATGAGCAGTTCTTC. The chain joins TRBV6-1 to TRBJ2-1, with 11 bases fitting TRBD1. The V gene's germline CDR1 is MNHNS and CDR2 SASEGT. The CDR3 has 14 residues. With V trimmed by 8 bases and J by 6 bases, 6 bases remained unmatched.

The chain combines TRBV5-5 with TRBJ1-2; no reliable D call. This CDR3 has 16 amino acids. V shed 0 bases and J shed 0 bases, with 12 bases lying between them. Germline values: CDR1 SGHKS, CDR2 YYEKEE (reference sequence). The CDR3 nucleotides read TGTGCCAGCAGCTTGGGAGTAGACATCCCTAACTATGGCTACACCTTC. Translation gives CASSLGVDIPNYGYTF.

The V and J genes are TRBV20-1 and TRBJ1-6; D is perhaps TRBD1 (5 bases). The CDR3 sequence is 14 residues long. Germline CDR1 DFQATT, CDR2 SNEGSKA (reference sequence). The V end was cut by 0 bases, the J end by 11 bases, with 14 bases between. This CDR3 is CSARDGIDSPPLHF. CDR3 DNA sequence: TGCAGTGCTAGAGATGGTATCGACAGTCCACCCCTCCACTTT.

This clone is classed as medium-sized (0.01 to 0.1%). This chain uses TRBV7-6 with TRBJ2-7; D is possibly TRBD1 (6 bases). The CDR3 is 15 amino acids. V was shortened by 1 base and J by 0 bases, with 10 bases between the two germline ends. The V gene's germline CDR1 is SGHVS and CDR2 FNYEAQ. CDR3: CASSLDQGSSYEQYF. The CDR3 nucleotides read TGTGCCAGCAGCTTAGACCAGGGGAGCTCCTACGAGCAGTACTTC.

Sample share makes this clone medium-sized (0.01 to 0.1%). V is TRBV6-2 or TRBV6-3 and J is TRBJ2-6; no clear D. The CDR3 has 13 amino acids. The V gene's germline CDR1 is MNHEY and CDR2 SVGEGT. V dropped 6 bases and J dropped 1 base, with 4 bases sitting between them. This chain's CDR3 is CASSQSGANVLTF. In DNA form, the CDR3 reads TGTGCCAGCAGCCAATCTGGGGCCAACGTCCTGACTTTC.

This chain links TRBV5-1 with TRBJ2-1; 11 nucleotides agree with TRBD2. The CDR3 totals 15 residues. CDR1 and CDR2 from the germline V gene are SGHRS and YFSETQ. With 0 bases clipped from V and 8 bases from J, the junction kept 4 bases outside the gene matches. CDR3 sequence: CASSLGLAGLDEQFF. The CDR3 DNA reads TGCGCCAGCAGCTTGGGACTAGCGGGATTGGATGAGCAGTTCTTC.

This clone is deemed large (0.1 to 1%). The rearrangement uses TRBV7-8 and TRBJ2-7, with 12 bases lining up with TRBD2. CDR1 is SGHVS, CDR2 FQNEAQ, per germline. With 7 bases clipped from V and 5 bases from J, the junction kept 9 bases outside the gene matches. The CDR3 totals 15 residues. The CDR3 protein is CASTATWTSGDEQYF. CDR3 nucleotide sequence: TGTGCCAGCACCGCGACCTGGACTAGCGGGGACGAGCAGTACTTC.

The chain couples TRBV9 to TRBJ2-3, with D possibly matching TRBD1 (6 bases). The CDR3 sequence is 16 residues long. Germline V gives CDR1 SGDLS, CDR2 YYNGEE. Deletions cut 2 bases from V and 0 bases from J, with 13 bases between. This chain's CDR3 is CASSVPLGGSTDTQYF. The CDR3 region has the DNA TGTGCCAGCAGCGTTCCTCTAGGGGGTAGCACAGATACGCAGTATTTT.

The CDR3 here is CASSRAGAGTDTQYF. The CDR3 DNA sequence: TGCGCCAGCAGTCGGGCGGGAGCAGGTACAGATACGCAGTATTTT. The chain carries TRBV5-1 and TRBJ2-3; 7 nucleotides match TRBD2. The CDR3 consists of 15 residues. Germline CDR1 and CDR2: SGHRS and YFSETQ. Trimming at V came to 5 bases and at J to 3 bases, leaving 9 bases not matched to a gene.

A word on this clone: Its ends do not fully match the called genes, so a read error is possible. CDR3: CASSQDKQSTRELFF. The CDR3 coding sequence is TGTGCCAGCAGCCAAGATAAACAGAGCACCAGGGAGCTGTTTTTT. This chain uses TRBV4-2 with TRBJ2-2; D is unresolved. CDR1 LGHNA and CDR2 YNFKEQ come from the germline V gene. This CDR3 has 15 residues.

J is TRBJ2-2 and V is TRBV11-2; D is possibly TRBD2 (6 bases). The CDR3 runs to 17 residues. Germline V gene sequence: CDR1 SGHAT, CDR2 FQNNGV. Trimming cost V 6 bases and J 0 bases, with 17 bases left between them. CDR3 coding DNA: TGTGCCAGCAGGGAGGGGAGGTGGGAGGCGAACACCGGGGAGCTGTTTTTT. Translated, it gives CASREGRWEANTGELFF.

The sample holds a few counts of this clone. J is TRBJ2-3 and V is TRBV2, with D maybe TRBD2 (6 bases). CDR1 and CDR2 (germline): SNHLY, FYNNEI. The CDR3 sequence is 14 residues long. Trimming shortened V by 4 bases and J by 0 bases, and 8 bases separated the two germline ends. The CDR3: CASSGGESTDTQYF. DNA for the CDR3: TGTGCCAGCAGTGGGGGGGAGAGCACAGATACGCAGTATTTT.